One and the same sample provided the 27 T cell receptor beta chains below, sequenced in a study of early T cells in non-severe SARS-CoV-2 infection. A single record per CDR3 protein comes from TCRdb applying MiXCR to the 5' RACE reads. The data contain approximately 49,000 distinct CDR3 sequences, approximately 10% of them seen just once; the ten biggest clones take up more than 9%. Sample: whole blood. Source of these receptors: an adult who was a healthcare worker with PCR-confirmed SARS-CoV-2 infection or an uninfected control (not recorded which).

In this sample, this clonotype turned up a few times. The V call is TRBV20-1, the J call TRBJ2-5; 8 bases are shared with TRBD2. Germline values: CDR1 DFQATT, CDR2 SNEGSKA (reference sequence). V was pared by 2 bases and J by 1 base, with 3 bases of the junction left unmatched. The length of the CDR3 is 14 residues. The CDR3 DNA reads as TGCAGTGCTAGACCTACTAGCGGCCAAGAGACCCAGTACTTC. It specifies CSARPTSGQETQYF.

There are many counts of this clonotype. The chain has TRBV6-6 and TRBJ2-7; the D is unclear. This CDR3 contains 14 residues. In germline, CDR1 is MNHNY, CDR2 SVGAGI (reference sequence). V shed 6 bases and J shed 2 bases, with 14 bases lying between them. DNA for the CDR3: TGTGCCAGCAGCCATGATGGCTCCCCCTACGAGCAGTACTTC. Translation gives CASSHDGSPYEQYF.

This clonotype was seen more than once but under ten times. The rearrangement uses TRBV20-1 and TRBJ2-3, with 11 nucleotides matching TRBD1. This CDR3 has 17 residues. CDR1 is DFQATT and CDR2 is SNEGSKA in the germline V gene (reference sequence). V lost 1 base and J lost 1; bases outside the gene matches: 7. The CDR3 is CSARVWTGGAGTDTQYF. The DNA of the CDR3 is TGCAGTGCTAGAGTTTGGACAGGGGGCGCCGGCACAGATACGCAGTATTTT.

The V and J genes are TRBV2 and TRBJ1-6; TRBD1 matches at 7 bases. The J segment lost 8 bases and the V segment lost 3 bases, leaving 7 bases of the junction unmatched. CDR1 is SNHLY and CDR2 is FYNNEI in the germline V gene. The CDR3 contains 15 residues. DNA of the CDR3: TGTGCCAGCAGTGAGGTCAGGGGGAGTTATTCACCCCTCCACTTT. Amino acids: CASSEVRGSYSPLHF.

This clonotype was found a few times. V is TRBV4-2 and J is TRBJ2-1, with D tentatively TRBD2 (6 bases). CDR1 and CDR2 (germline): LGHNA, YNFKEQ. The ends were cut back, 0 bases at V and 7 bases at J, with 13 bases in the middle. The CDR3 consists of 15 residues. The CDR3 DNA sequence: TGTGCCAGCAGCCAAGATACGCTAGCGTTAAATGAGCAGTTCTTC. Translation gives CASSQDTLALNEQFF.

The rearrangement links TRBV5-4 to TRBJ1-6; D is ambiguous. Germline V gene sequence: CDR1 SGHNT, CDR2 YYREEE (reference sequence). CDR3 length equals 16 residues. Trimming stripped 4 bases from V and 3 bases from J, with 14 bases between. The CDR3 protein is CASSEGLSGYNSPLHF. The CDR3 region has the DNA TGTGCCAGCAGCGAAGGACTCTCCGGCTATAATTCACCCCTCCACTTT.

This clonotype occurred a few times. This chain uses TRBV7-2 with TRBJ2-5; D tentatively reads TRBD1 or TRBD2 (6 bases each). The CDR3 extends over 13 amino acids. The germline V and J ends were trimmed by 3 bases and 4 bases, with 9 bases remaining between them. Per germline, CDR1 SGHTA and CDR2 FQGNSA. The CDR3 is CASSFGGGETQYF. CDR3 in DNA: TGTGCCAGCAGCTTCGGAGGGGGAGAGACCCAGTACTTC.

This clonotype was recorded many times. The CDR3 reads CASSWDRSDTQYF. The CDR3 nucleotides read TGCGCCAGCAGCTGGGACAGATCAGATACGCAGTATTTT. This chain links TRBV5-1 with TRBJ2-3; 7 positions match TRBD1. The CDR3 length is 13 residues. V lost 3 bases to trimming and J lost 4 bases; unmatched junction nucleotides: 2. Germline CDR1 reads SGHRS; CDR2 reads YFSETQ.

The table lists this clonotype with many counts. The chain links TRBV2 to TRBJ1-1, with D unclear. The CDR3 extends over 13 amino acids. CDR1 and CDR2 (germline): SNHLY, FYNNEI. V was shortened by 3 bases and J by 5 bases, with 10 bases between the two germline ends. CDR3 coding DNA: TGTGCCAGCAGTGACAACCTAAGGACTGAAGCTTTCTTT. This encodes CASSDNLRTEAFF.

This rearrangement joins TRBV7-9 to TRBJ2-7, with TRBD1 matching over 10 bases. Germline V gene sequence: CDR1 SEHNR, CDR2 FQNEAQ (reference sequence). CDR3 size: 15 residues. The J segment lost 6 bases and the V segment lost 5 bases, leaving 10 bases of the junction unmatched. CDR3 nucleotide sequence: TGTGCCAGCAGCCTTTACCGGGACAGGGGCGGCGAGCAGTACTTC. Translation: CASSLYRDRGGEQYF.

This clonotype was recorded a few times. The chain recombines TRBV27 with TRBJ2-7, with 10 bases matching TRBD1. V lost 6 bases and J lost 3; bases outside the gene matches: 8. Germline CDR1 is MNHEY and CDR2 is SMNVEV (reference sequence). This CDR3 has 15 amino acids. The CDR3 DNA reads TGTGCCAGCAGGGAATCCGGGACAGGGGTCTACGAGCAGTACTTC. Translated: CASRESGTGVYEQYF.

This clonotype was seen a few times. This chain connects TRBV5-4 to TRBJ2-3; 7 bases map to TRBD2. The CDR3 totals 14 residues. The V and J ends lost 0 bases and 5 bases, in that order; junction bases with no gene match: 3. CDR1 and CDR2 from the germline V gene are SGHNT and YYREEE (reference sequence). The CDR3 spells CASSLDLAEDTQYF. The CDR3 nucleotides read TGTGCCAGCAGCTTGGACCTAGCGGAAGATACGCAGTATTTT.

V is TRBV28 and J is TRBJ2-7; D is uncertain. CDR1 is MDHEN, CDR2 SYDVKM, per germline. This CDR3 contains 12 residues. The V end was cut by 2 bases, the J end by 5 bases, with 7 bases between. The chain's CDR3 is CASSLIRNEQYF. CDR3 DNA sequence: TGTGCCAGCAGTTTAATTAGAAACGAGCAGTACTTC.

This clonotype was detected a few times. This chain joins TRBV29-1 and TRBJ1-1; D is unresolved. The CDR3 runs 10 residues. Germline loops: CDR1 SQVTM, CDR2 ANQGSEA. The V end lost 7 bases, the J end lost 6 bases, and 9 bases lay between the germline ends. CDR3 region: CSAPGAEAFF. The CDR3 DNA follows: TGCAGCGCCCCGGGAGCTGAAGCTTTCTTT. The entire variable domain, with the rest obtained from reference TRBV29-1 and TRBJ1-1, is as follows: SAVISQKPSRDICQRGTSLTIQCQVDSQVTMMFWYRQQPGQSLTLIATANQGSEATYESGFVIDKFPISRPNLTFSTLTVSNMSPEDSSIYLCSAPGAEAFFGQGTRLTVV.

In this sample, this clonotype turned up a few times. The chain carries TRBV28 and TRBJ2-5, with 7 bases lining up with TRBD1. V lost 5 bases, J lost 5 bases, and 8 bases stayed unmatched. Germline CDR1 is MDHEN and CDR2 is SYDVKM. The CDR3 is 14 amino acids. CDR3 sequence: CASSRQGGRETQYF. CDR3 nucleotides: TGTGCCAGCAGTCGACAGGGCGGTCGGGAGACCCAGTACTTC.

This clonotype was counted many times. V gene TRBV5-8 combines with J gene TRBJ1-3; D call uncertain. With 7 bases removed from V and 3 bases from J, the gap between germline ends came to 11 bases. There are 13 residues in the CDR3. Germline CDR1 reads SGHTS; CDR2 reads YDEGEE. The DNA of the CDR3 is TGTGCCAGCGCGGGAATACGTGGAAACACCATATATTTT. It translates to CASAGIRGNTIYF. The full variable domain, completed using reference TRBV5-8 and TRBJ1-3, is EAGVTQSPTHLIKTRGQQATLRCSPISGHTSVYWYQQALGLGLQFLLWYDEGEERNRGNFPPRFSGRQFPNYSSELNVNALELEDSALYLCASAGIRGNTIYFGEGSWLTVV.

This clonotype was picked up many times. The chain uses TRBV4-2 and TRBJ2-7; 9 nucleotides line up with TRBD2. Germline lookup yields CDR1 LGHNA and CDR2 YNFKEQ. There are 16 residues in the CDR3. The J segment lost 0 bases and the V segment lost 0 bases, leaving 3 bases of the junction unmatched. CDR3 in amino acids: CASSQEGSGSSYEQYF. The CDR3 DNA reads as TGTGCCAGCAGCCAAGAAGGTAGCGGGAGCTCCTACGAGCAGTACTTC.

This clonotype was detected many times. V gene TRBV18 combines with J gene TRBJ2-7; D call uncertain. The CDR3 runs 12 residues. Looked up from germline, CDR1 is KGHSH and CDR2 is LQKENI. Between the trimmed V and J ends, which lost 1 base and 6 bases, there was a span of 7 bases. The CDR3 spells CASSPQLPEQYF. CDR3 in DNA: TGTGCCAGCTCACCACAACTCCCCGAGCAGTACTTC.

The CDR3 DNA reads as TGTGCCAGCAGCCCCGGACTAGCGGGGGGGGTTAATGAGCAGTTCTTC. This encodes CASSPGLAGGVNEQFF. The genes are TRBV7-3 and TRBJ2-1; TRBD2 matches 15 bases. Unmatched junction bases numbered 6, after V lost 5 bases and J lost 7 bases. Germline V gives CDR1 SGHTA, CDR2 FQGTGA. The CDR3 has 16 residues.

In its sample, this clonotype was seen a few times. The CDR3 here is CASSPTTGELFF. CDR3 coding DNA: TGCGCCAGCAGCCCGACTACCGGGGAGCTGTTTTTT. The chain joins TRBV5-1 to TRBJ2-2; the D is unclear. CDR3 size: 12 residues. From germline, CDR1 is SGHRS and CDR2 YFSETQ. V was cut by 4 bases and J by 5 bases, with 6 bases left in between.

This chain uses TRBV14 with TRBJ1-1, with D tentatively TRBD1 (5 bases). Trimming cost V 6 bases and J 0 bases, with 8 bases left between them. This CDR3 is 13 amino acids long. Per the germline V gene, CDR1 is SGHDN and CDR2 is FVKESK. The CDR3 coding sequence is TGTGCCAGCAGGGGGGAATTGAACACTGAAGCTTTCTTT. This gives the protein CASRGELNTEAFF.

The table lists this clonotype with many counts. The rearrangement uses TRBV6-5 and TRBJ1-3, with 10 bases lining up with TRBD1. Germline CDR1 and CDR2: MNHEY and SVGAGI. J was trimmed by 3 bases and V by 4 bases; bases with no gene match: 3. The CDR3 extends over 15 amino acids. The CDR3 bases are TGTGCCAGCAGTTCGGGACAGGGGTTTGGAAACACCATATATTTT. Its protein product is CASSSGQGFGNTIYF.

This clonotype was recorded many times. CDR3 loop: CASRVAGGEQYF. CDR3 coding DNA: TGTGCCAGCAGAGTTGCCGGGGGCGAGCAGTACTTC. The genes are TRBV2 and TRBJ2-7, with D possibly matching TRBD2 (6 bases). This CDR3 is 12 amino acids long. Trimming took 6 bases from V and 6 from J, leaving 12 bases between them. The germline gives CDR1 SNHLY, CDR2 FYNNEI.

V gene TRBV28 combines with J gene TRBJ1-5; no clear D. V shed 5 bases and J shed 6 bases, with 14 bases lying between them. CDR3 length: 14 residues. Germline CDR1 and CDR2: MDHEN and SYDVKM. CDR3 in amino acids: CASSLLRKAQPQHF. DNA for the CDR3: TGTGCCAGCAGTCTATTGAGGAAGGCTCAGCCCCAGCATTTT.

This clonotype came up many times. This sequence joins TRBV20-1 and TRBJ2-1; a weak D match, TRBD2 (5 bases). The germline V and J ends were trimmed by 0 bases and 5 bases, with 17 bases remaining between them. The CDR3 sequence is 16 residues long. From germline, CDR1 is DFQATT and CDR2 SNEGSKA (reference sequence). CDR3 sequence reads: CSARDLPGMINNEQFF. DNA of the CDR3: TGCAGTGCTAGAGATCTACCCGGGATGATTAACAATGAGCAGTTCTTC.

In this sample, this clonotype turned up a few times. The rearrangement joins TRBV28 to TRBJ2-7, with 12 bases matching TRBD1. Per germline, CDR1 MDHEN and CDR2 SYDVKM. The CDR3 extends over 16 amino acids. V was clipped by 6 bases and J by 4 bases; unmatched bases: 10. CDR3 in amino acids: CASRDAPGQGAYEQYF. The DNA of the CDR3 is TGTGCCAGCAGGGACGCCCCGGGACAGGGGGCTTACGAGCAGTACTTC. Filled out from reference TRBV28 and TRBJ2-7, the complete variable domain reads DVKVTQSSRYLVKRTGEKVFLECVQDMDHENMFWYRQDPGLGLRLIYFSYDVKMKEKGDIPEGYSVSREKKERFSLILESASTNQTSMYLCASRDAPGQGAYEQYFGPGTRLTVT.

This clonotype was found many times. For the CDR3, the DNA is TGTGCCACCAGTGATTTGCAGGGGGGCTCCTACAATGAGCAGTTCTTC. This sequence encodes CATSDLQGGSYNEQFF. The chain recombines TRBV24-1 with TRBJ2-1; maybe TRBD1 (7 bases). The V gene's germline CDR1 is KGHDR and CDR2 SFDVKD. Trimming cost V 0 bases and J 0 bases, with 8 bases left between them. The CDR3 contains 16 residues.